Following are 15 T cell receptor beta chains from one sample sequenced in a study of CD8 T cells in ankylosing spondylitis. In TCRdb, the 5' RACE reads were re-called with MiXCR into one record per CDR3 protein. The data hold fewer than 550,000 distinct CDR3 sequences, with approximately 5.3% observed a single time. What these receptors recognize is not known. Findings and limits, study-wide: Made up of eight or nine highly homologous variants, a TCR beta motif appeared characteristic of ankylosing spondylitis blood.

The sample consisted of blood, either unsorted or a sorted T cell fraction (not recorded which). These receptors came from a male donor with ankylosing spondylitis.

This clonotype was recorded at least ten times. The chain combines TRBV9 with TRBJ2-1; tentative D call: TRBD1 (5 bases). V lost 3 bases to trimming and J lost 0 bases, with 10 bases between them. This CDR3 region has 15 residues. CDR1 is SGDLS and CDR2 is YYNGEE in the germline V gene. DNA of the CDR3: TGTGCCAGCAGCGACGACAGACCCTCCTACAATGAGCAGTTCTTC. This encodes CASSDDRPSYNEQFF.

The sample holds a few counts of this clonotype. The V call is TRBV18, the J call TRBJ2-7; TRBD2 agrees at 8 bases. Germline lookup yields CDR1 KGHSH and CDR2 LQKENI. This CDR3 comprises 14 residues. Trimming cost V 6 bases and J 3 bases; bases outside gene matches: 7. The CDR3 loop is CASSPRTSNYEQYF. The CDR3 bases are TGTGCCAGCTCTCCGCGGACTAGCAACTACGAGCAGTACTTC.

This clonotype was counted many times. The chain joins TRBV12-3 or TRBV12-4 to TRBJ1-1; tentatively, D is TRBD1 (6 bases). With 7 bases removed from V and 10 bases from J, the gap between germline ends came to 16 bases. There are 12 residues in the CDR3. Here the CDR3 reads CASKSRGGRAFF. In DNA form, the CDR3 reads TGTGCCAGCAAGTCCAGGGGAGGTAGAGCTTTCTTT.

This clonotype appeared many times. J is TRBJ2-7 and V is TRBV5-1; unclear D gene. The CDR3 consists of 13 residues. CDR1 SGHRS and CDR2 YFSETQ come from the germline V gene. Trimming cost V 2 bases and J 2 bases, with 8 bases left between them. The CDR3 spells CASSFGSAYEQYF. Written as DNA, the CDR3 is TGCGCCAGCAGCTTCGGATCCGCCTACGAGCAGTACTTC.

This clonotype came up many times. The genes are TRBV20-1 and TRBJ2-3; a weak D match, TRBD2 (6 bases). The germline gives CDR1 DFQATT, CDR2 SNEGSKA (reference sequence). V was cut by 3 bases and J by 6 bases, with 13 bases left in between. This CDR3 has 13 amino acids. In DNA form, the CDR3 reads TGCAGTGCTAGTGTTGGCGGGACGGATACGCAGTATTTT. This codes for CSASVGGTDTQYF.

Only a few counts were recorded for this clonotype. The chain has TRBV28 and TRBJ1-2; the D is unclear. CDR3 length: 14 residues. The V gene's germline CDR1 is MDHEN and CDR2 SYDVKM. The V end was cut by 1 base, the J end by 5 bases, with 11 bases between. CDR3 bases: TGTGCCAGCAGTTTATTTACAGCTGCATATGGCTACACCTTC. This gives the protein CASSLFTAAYGYTF.

This clonotype was counted between two and nine times. Written as DNA, the CDR3 is TGCAGTGCTAGGGATACAGGGTCCACCTATGGCTACACCTTC. As protein: CSARDTGSTYGYTF. The rearrangement links TRBV20-1 to TRBJ1-2; TRBD1 might be the D (6 bases). Trimming stripped 3 bases from V and 4 bases from J, with 15 bases between. The CDR3 extends over 14 amino acids. Germline CDR1 reads DFQATT; CDR2 reads SNEGSKA (reference sequence).

This clonotype was observed a handful of times. The rearrangement links TRBV27 to TRBJ1-5, with a weak D call TRBD1 (6 bases). The germline V and J ends were trimmed by 4 bases and 3 bases, with 16 bases remaining between them. CDR3 size: 16 residues. Germline CDR1 MNHEY, CDR2 SMNVEV (reference sequence). The CDR3 is CASSWRAGASNQPQHF. CDR3 nucleotide sequence: TGTGCCAGCAGTTGGAGGGCAGGGGCCTCCAATCAGCCCCAGCATTTT.

This clonotype was seen repeatedly, ten times or more. This chain connects TRBV20-1 to TRBJ2-3; possibly TRBD2 for D (6 bases). This CDR3 is built from 11 residues. The V and J ends lost 6 bases and 14 bases respectively, with 18 bases between them. Germline loops: CDR1 DFQATT, CDR2 SNEGSKA (reference sequence). The DNA for the CDR3 is TGCAGTGCCGGAGGGGCGGGGAGTCGGTATTTT. It translates to CSAGGAGSRYF.

For this clonotype: A much larger clone differs from this one at a single base, so this may be a read error. The gene calls are TRBV7-2 and TRBJ2-2; a possible D gene is TRBD1 (6 bases). V was pared by 5 bases and J by 5 bases, with 15 bases between. Germline CDR1 is SGHTA and CDR2 is FQGNSA. This CDR3 is built from 15 residues. CDR3 DNA: TGTGCCAGCAGCCCTGCCCTACAGGGTACCGGGGAGCTGTTTTTT. Translation gives CASSPALQGTGELFF.

This clonotype was seen repeatedly, ten times or more. The gene calls are TRBV4-3 and TRBJ2-2; TRBD1 or TRBD2 may be the D gene (5 bases each). The CDR3 is made up of 17 amino acids. The V end was cut by 0 bases, the J end by 6 bases, with 17 bases between. Per germline, CDR1 LGHNA and CDR2 YSLEER. The CDR3 DNA reads as TGCGCCAGCAGCCAAGATGGGGTTGGGGGAGTCCCCGGGGAGCTGTTTTTT. This codes for CASSQDGVGGVPGELFF.

The table lists this clonotype with many counts. In nucleotides, the CDR3 is TGTGCCAGCAGTTGGACCTTCGGGGGAGGAGATACGCAGTATTTT. Encoded protein: CASSWTFGGGDTQYF. The rearrangement uses TRBV6-5 and TRBJ2-3, with TRBD2 as a possible D gene (6 bases). V lost 4 bases, J lost 5 bases, and 16 bases lay in between. The CDR3 sequence is 15 residues long. Germline-derived CDR1 and CDR2 are MNHEY and SVGAGI.

This clonotype showed up many times. The CDR3 is CASSHVQGRGENEKLFF. CDR3 sequence (DNA): TGTGCCAGCAGCCATGTTCAGGGGCGGGGAGAGAATGAAAAACTGTTTTTT. The chain combines TRBV12-3 or TRBV12-4 with TRBJ1-4; TRBD1 might be the D (6 bases). Trimming stripped 6 bases from V and 5 bases from J, with 22 bases between. The CDR3 is made up of 17 amino acids.

This clonotype appeared a few times. The J gene is TRBJ2-5, the V gene TRBV5-1; weak D call: TRBD1 (5 bases). Germline values: CDR1 SGHRS, CDR2 YFSETQ. The CDR3 runs 14 residues. V was pared by 3 bases and J by 2 bases, with 11 bases between. The CDR3 sequence: CASSWGAGQETQYF. The DNA for the CDR3 is TGCGCCAGCAGCTGGGGTGCAGGGCAAGAGACCCAGTACTTC.

There are a few counts of this clonotype. The gene calls are TRBV7-2 and TRBJ2-5; TRBD1 matches at 10 bases. J was trimmed by 7 bases and V by 0 bases; bases with no gene match: 8. Germline V gene data show CDR1 as SGHTA and CDR2 as FQGNSA. This CDR3 region has 16 residues. The CDR3, as DNA: TGTGCCAGCAGCTTAGCTAAGGGACAGGGGCGTGGGACCCAGTACTTC. This codes for CASSLAKGQGRGTQYF.